Listed below are T cell receptor beta chains from one sample, sequenced in a study of cytomegalovirus exposure and HLA in healthy donors. Assay used: immunoSEQ multiplex PCR; TCRdb lists only in-frame clones, some missing. This table holds some 45,000 clones, 90% to 95% found once. The sequenced material came from PBMCs. The receptors shown here come from a man younger than 35 in good health and CMV-seronegative. CDR3s include the opening cysteine and the closing phenylalanine or tryptophan. The D gene is left open where the match is weak. The size entry is marked missing in some rows and otherwise reads once, few, many or a size class.

>14|TRBJ2-1|once|NA|TRBV4-3
CASSQEGWADEQFF
TGCGCCAGCAGCCAAGAAGGCTGGGCAGATGAGCAGTTCTTC
>13|TRBJ1-4|NA|NA|TRBV11-2
CASSLARSEKLFF
TGTGCCAGCAGCTTAGCGCGGTCCGAAAAACTGTTTTTT
>15|TRBJ2-7|NA|NA|TRBV4-3
CASSQATDNSYEQYF
TGCGCCAGCAGCCAAGCTACAGATAATTCCTACGAGCAGTACTTC
>12|TRBJ2-7|NA|NA|TRBV5-4
CASSFSSYEQYF
TGTGCCAGCAGCTTCTCTTCTTACGAGCAGTACTTC
>15|TRBJ1-5|NA|NA|TRBV19
CASSIDLTSNQPQHF
TGTGCCAGTAGTATAGATCTGACAAGCAATCAGCCCCAGCATTTT
>15|TRBJ1-1|NA|TRBD1|TRBV5-1
CASSLEGGRWTEAFF
TGCGCCAGCAGCTTGGAAGGGGGCCGTTGGACTGAAGCTTTCTTT
>14|TRBJ2-3|NA|NA|TRBV6-1
CASSEGRGSDTQYF
TGTGCCAGCAGTGAAGGGAGAGGGTCAGATACGCAGTATTTT
>13|TRBJ2-2|NA|NA|TRBV5-1
CASSLTRGGELFF
TGCGCCAGCAGCTTGACAAGAGGGGGGGAGCTGTTTTTT
>13|TRBJ1-4|NA|NA|TRBV7-9
CASSLAQGEKLFF
TGTGCCAGCAGCTTAGCGCAGGGTGAAAAACTGTTTTTT
>14|TRBJ2-2|NA|TRBD2|TRBV2
CASSQQRAGAELFF
TGTGCCAGCAGCCAACAGCGAGCGGGAGCAGAGCTGTTTTTT
>14|TRBJ2-1|NA|TRBD1|TRBV27
CASSFFGQGVEQFF
TGTGCCAGCAGTTTCTTCGGACAGGGCGTTGAGCAGTTCTTC
>14|TRBJ2-7|NA|NA|TRBV7-2
CASSLMAANYEQYF
TGTGCCAGCAGCTTAATGGCAGCGAACTACGAGCAGTACTTC
>12|TRBJ2-3|once|NA|TRBV7-9
CASRRGTDTQYF
TGTGCCAGCAGGCGGGGCACAGATACGCAGTATTTT
>13|TRBJ2-7|NA|NA|TRBV6-5
CASSYRDNYEQYF
TGTGCCAGCAGTTACCGGGACAACTACGAGCAGTACTTC
>14|TRBJ2-2|once|TRBD1|TRBV19
CASRGQKKNGELFF
TGTGCCAGTAGGGGACAGAAAAAAAACGGGGAGCTGTTTTTT
>18|TRBJ2-5|NA|TRBD1|TRBV5-1
CASRTGAGGRRPEETQYF
TGCGCCAGCAGGACAGGGGCCGGCGGCCGGCGGCCTGAAGAGACCCAGTACTTC
>12|TRBJ2-1|NA|NA|TRBV19
CASSMGSGEQFF
TGTGCCAGTAGTATGGGCTCCGGTGAGCAGTTCTTC
>16|TRBJ1-5|few|NA|TRBV7-9
CASSLALGARDQPQHF
TGTGCCAGCAGCTTAGCGTTGGGGGCAAGGGATCAGCCCCAGCATTTT
>16|TRBJ2-2|NA|TRBD2|TRBV9
CASSLTSGGLTGELFF
TGTGCCAGCAGCCTCACTAGCGGGGGCCTCACCGGGGAGCTGTTTTTT
>14|TRBJ2-1|NA|NA|TRBV10-3
CAISERDIRNEQFF
TGTGCCATCAGTGAGCGTGATATTCGGAATGAGCAGTTCTTC
>15|TRBJ2-3|NA|NA|TRBV4-1
CASSQDWANTDTQYF
TGCGCCAGCAGCCAAGATTGGGCCAACACAGATACGCAGTATTTT
>18|TRBJ2-1|NA|TRBD2|TRBV4-3
CASSQDQLVGLSYNEQFF
TGCGCCAGCAGCCAAGATCAACTCGTGGGACTAAGTTACAATGAGCAGTTCTTC
>16|TRBJ2-4|NA|TRBD1|TRBV6-5
CASSSRGQLAKNIQYF
TGTGCCAGCAGTTCGAGGGGACAGCTTGCCAAAAACATTCAGTACTTC
>16|TRBJ2-2|once|TRBD2|TRBV7-3
CASSMRTSGGPGELFF
TGTGCCAGCAGCATGAGGACTAGCGGGGGACCCGGGGAGCTGTTTTTT
>17|TRBJ1-1|NA|NA|TRBV4-1
CASSQVYLRGAGTEAFF
TGCGCCAGCAGCCAAGTGTATTTGCGGGGAGCTGGCACTGAAGCTTTCTTT
>13|TRBJ1-1|NA|NA|TRBV4-2
CASSQDRGNEAFF
TGTGCCAGCAGCCAAGACAGGGGCAATGAAGCTTTCTTT
>15|TRBJ1-2|NA|NA|TRBV4-3
CASSQSPQGNYGYTF
TGCGCCAGCAGCCAATCACCTCAGGGGAACTATGGCTACACCTTC
>14|TRBJ1-1|NA|NA|TRBV11-3
CASSLGRGNTEAFF
TGTGCCAGCAGCTTAGGTCGGGGGAACACTGAAGCTTTCTTT
>13|TRBJ1-5|NA|TRBD1|TRBV5-6
CASSWGQNQPQHF
TGTGCCAGCAGTTGGGGACAGAATCAGCCCCAGCATTTT
>16|TRBJ1-1|once|NA|TRBV5-1
CASSLTGNFLGTEAFF
TGCGCCAGCAGCTTAACAGGGAATTTTCTGGGGACTGAAGCTTTCTTT
>16|TRBJ2-7|NA|TRBD1|TRBV7-3
CASSLSGTGVSYEQYF
TGTGCCAGCAGCTTAAGTGGGACAGGGGTCTCCTACGAGCAGTACTTC
>15|TRBJ2-3|once|TRBD1|TRBV5-1
CASSPGQGSTDTQYF
TGCGCCAGCAGCCCAGGACAGGGTAGCACAGATACGCAGTATTTT
>15|TRBJ2-3|NA|TRBD2|TRBV5-4
CASSQSGGPTDTQYF
TGTGCCAGCAGCCAAAGCGGGGGGCCCACAGATACGCAGTATTTT
>16|TRBJ2-3|NA|TRBD2|TRBV18
CASSTRGRAGTDTQYF
TGTGCCAGCTCAACCCGCGGGAGGGCCGGCACAGATACGCAGTATTTT
>17|TRBJ2-2|once|TRBD2|TRBV4-3
CASSLAMGLRNTGELFF
TGCGCCAGCAGCCTCGCCATGGGACTAAGGAACACCGGGGAGCTGTTTTTT
>13|TRBJ2-1|NA|NA|TRBV2
CASSRGMNNEQFF
TGTGCCAGCAGCCGGGGGATGAACAATGAGCAGTTCTTC
>17|TRBJ2-2|NA|NA|TRBV9
CASSVGSGSGVNGELFF
TGTGCCAGCAGCGTAGGATCTGGATCGGGGGTCAACGGGGAGCTGTTTTTT
>15|TRBJ1-5|NA|NA|TRBV5-4
CASSVRGDSNQPQHF
TGTGCCAGCAGCGTCCGGGGAGATAGCAATCAGCCCCAGCATTTT
>12|TRBJ2-2|NA|NA|TRBV28
CASSLVTGELFF
TGTGCCAGCAGTTTAGTAACCGGGGAGCTGTTTTTT
>13|TRBJ2-3|NA|NA|TRBV5-1
CASGTPSTDTQYF
TGCGCCAGCGGGACACCGAGCACAGATACGCAGTATTTT
>15|TRBJ2-1|NA|NA|TRBV10-3
CAIGKDSSSYNEQFF
TGTGCCATCGGCAAGGACAGCAGCTCCTACAATGAGCAGTTCTTC
>15|TRBJ1-5|once|TRBD1|TRBV7-2
CASSETTGVSQPQHF
TGTGCCAGCAGCGAAACTACAGGGGTGAGTCAGCCCCAGCATTTT
>14|TRBJ1-5|NA|TRBD1|TRBV28
CASSLWDRNQPQHF
TGTGCCAGCAGTCTATGGGACAGGAATCAGCCCCAGCATTTT
>14|TRBJ2-5|NA|TRBD2|TRBV2
CASSAGLAGETQYF
TGTGCCAGCAGTGCGGGACTAGCAGGGGAGACCCAGTACTTC
>13|TRBJ1-1|once|TRBD1|TRBV10-3
CAISGQGDTEAFF
TGTGCCATCAGCGGACAGGGGGACACTGAAGCTTTCTTT
>15|TRBJ1-1|NA|NA|TRBV6-6
CASSYQGRLGTEAFF
TGTGCCAGCAGTTACCAAGGGAGGTTGGGCACTGAAGCTTTCTTT
>14|TRBJ1-1|NA|NA|TRBV5-4
CASSLNRANTEAFF
TGTGCCAGCAGCTTAAACAGGGCGAACACTGAAGCTTTCTTT
>16|TRBJ2-2|NA|NA|TRBV19
CASSISGRANTGELFF
TGTGCCAGTAGTATAAGTGGCAGGGCGAACACCGGGGAGCTGTTTTTT
>17|TRBJ1-6|NA|TRBD1|TRBV5-4
CASSQANRGDRNSPLHF
TGTGCCAGCAGCCAGGCTAACAGGGGCGACCGTAATTCACCCCTCCACTTT
>15|TRBJ2-1|NA|TRBD2|TRBV6-5
CASSFQREQYNEQFF
TGTGCCAGCAGTTTCCAGCGGGAGCAATACAATGAGCAGTTCTTC
>12|TRBJ2-1|NA|NA|TRBV7-7
CASSLPGGEQFF
TGTGCTAGCAGCTTACCGGGCGGGGAGCAGTTCTTC
>15|TRBJ1-3|NA|NA|TRBV5-6
CASSLRPQLGNTIYF
TGTGCCAGCAGCTTGAGACCGCAACTAGGAAACACCATATATTTT
>15|TRBJ2-2|NA|TRBD2|TRBV10-3
CAISGSGGAIGELFF
TGTGCCATCAGTGGTAGCGGGGGGGCCATCGGGGAGCTGTTTTTT
>19|TRBJ2-5|NA|TRBD2|TRBV23-1
CASSQGRGTSGRYQETQYF
TGCGCCAGCAGTCAAGGGCGCGGGACTAGCGGGAGATACCAAGAGACCCAGTACTTC
>15|TRBJ2-5|NA|NA|TRBV7-6
CASSLMGQGGETQYF
TGTGCCAGCAGCTTAATGGGTCAGGGAGGAGAGACCCAGTACTTC
>14|TRBJ2-3|NA|NA|TRBV7-3
CASSPNRDSDTQYF
TGTGCCAGCAGCCCCAACAGAGATTCGGATACGCAGTATTTT
>17|TRBJ2-6|NA|TRBD1|TRBV29-1
CSAGTGGRTSGANVLTF
TGCAGCGCCGGGACAGGGGGCAGAACGTCTGGGGCCAACGTCCTGACTTTC
>14|TRBJ2-7|NA|NA|TRBV27
CASSYSSESYEQYF
TGTGCCAGCAGTTACTCGTCGGAGTCCTACGAGCAGTACTTC
>12|TRBJ2-7|NA|TRBD1|TRBV6-1
CASMDRVYEQYF
TGTGCCAGTATGGACAGGGTGTACGAGCAGTACTTC
>12|TRBJ2-3|NA|NA|TRBV5-1
CASSLGENTQYF
TGCGCCAGCAGCTTGGGCGAAAATACGCAGTATTTT